This T cell receptor beta chain was recorded in a study of cytomegalovirus exposure and HLA in healthy donors. The study ran its PCR with 60 Vbeta and 13 Jbeta primers. Repertoires were generated with immunoSEQ multiplex PCR, while TCRdb's copy carries only in-frame clones and drops some. The sample has roughly 180,000 clones, 70% to 80% seen once. CDR3 length: 14 residues. Germline V lookup: CDR1 LNHDA, CDR2 SQIVND (reference sequence). The trim removed 2 bases at V and 5 bases at J, leaving 3 bases unmatched. Healthy individuals who donated bone marrow served as the donors. As to this clone: Its matching antigen is unknown.

The study's findings and limits: Associated with cytomegalovirus, according to the listing, were around 160 TCR beta chains.

This clonotype was obtained from a male donor in good health and CMV-seronegative. Material for sequencing was PBMCs. This chain links TRBV19 with TRBJ2-1; 7 bases are a match to TRBD2. The CDR3 here is CASSIRGRDNEQFF. The CDR3 DNA is TGTGCCAGTAGTATACGGGGGAGGGACAATGAGCAGTTCTTC.